This T cell receptor beta chain comes out of a study of beta chain features in type 1 diabetes. Findings and caveats of the study: Type 1 diabetes patients showed a moderate but significant shortening of TCRB CDR3s in all four CD4+ subsets.

Trimming shortened V by 4 bases and J by 5 bases, and 9 bases separated the two germline ends. There are 13 residues in the CDR3. Germline CDR1 reads SGHAT; CDR2 reads FQNNGV. Researchers reported sorting CD4+ naive, central memory, regulatory and stem cell-like memory cells via CD45RO/CCR7/CD25/CD127/CD95/CD27. In its sample, this clone was seen a few times. Its target is not known. Since all of the isolated RNA was reverse transcribed, expressed TCRB transcripts were what got sequenced. TCRdb keeps only in-frame clones here, not all; method: immunoSEQ multiplex PCR. This sample carries about 160,000 clones, approximately 8.8% of them seen once, and the ten largest clones take under 0.75%.

What was sequenced was central memory CD4+ T cells from blood. The receptor was derived from a woman aged 30 to 39 with type 1 diabetes. V gene TRBV11-2 combines with J gene TRBJ2-1; tentative D call: TRBD1 (6 bases). The CDR3 nucleotides read TGTGCCAGCAGCTCGGACAGACACAATGAGCAGTTCTTC. Translating gives CASSSDRHNEQFF.